The clone carrying this T cell receptor (beta chain) occurred once. The antigen remains unidentified. These data come from a study of CD8+CD57+ T cells in acquired aplastic anemia. Study results and limitations: Significant differences in CD8+ Simpson's diversity were not observed between patients and controls. Shared by patients and controls, around 27 CD8+ CDR3s were abundant in patients.

Investigators profiled TCR beta VDJ and CDR3 from genomic DNA template. TCRdb re-called the reads through MiXCR, storing one row per CDR3 protein. The table lists about 160,000 distinct CDR3 sequences, around 47% of them singletons. Patients chosen for sequencing had CD8+CD57+ cells that had expanded, as shown by flow cytometry. Each of the patients presented with severe acquired aplastic anemia. Material: sorted CD4+, CD8+, or CD8+CD57+ T cells (not recorded which) from PBMCs. This sequence originates from a human donor with aplastic anemia.

The DNA for the CDR3 is TGTGCCTCCTCACAGGATAGCTCCTATAATTCACCCCTCCACTTT. Translated, it gives CASSQDSSYNSPLHF. The chain is built from TRBV15 and TRBJ1-6; D possibly corresponds to TRBD1 (5 bases). The CDR3 has 15 amino acids. In germline, CDR1 is LNHNV, CDR2 YYDKDF (reference sequence). V was pared by 11 bases and J by 0 bases, with 14 bases between.